One and the same sample provided the 2 T cell receptor beta chains below, sequenced in a study of regulatory T cells in long-lasting Graves disease (dated by TCRdb to the early 2020s). Read against the paper, the sample's time point label means: persistent/refractory GD, antithyroid drugs over 5 years with positive TRAb. For both TCR sequencing and RNA sequencing, RNA was extracted from PBMCs using TRIzol. The method behind the library was multiplex PCR. The listed sequencing device is Illumina HiSeq 4000. iRepertoire HTBI primers and Arm-PCR amplification of CDR3 regions were used to construct TCR beta libraries. TCRdb passed the public sequencing reads through fastp at Q25 and MiXCR, retaining productive beta sequences. CDR3 protein sequences are deduplicated, and each keeps its most common genes and DNA. Present in this sample are almost 350,000 distinct CDR3 sequences, about 19% of which were seen just once. The biggest ten clones account for approximately 31% of the sample.

The starting material was peripheral blood mononuclear cells (PBMCs), obtained when the disease was refractory, from a patient treated with antithyroid drugs. The receptors were gathered from a female donor with Graves disease.

The chain has TRBV5-1 and TRBJ2-5; 8 positions agree with TRBD2. This CDR3 has 16 amino acids. J was trimmed by 0 bases and V by 4 bases; bases with no gene match: 8. Germline values: CDR1 SGHRS, CDR2 YFSETQ. Here the CDR3 reads CASSPLLAGNQETQYF. Written as DNA, the CDR3 is TGCGCCAGCAGCCCCCTCTTAGCGGGGAACCAAGAGACCCAGTACTTC.

Points on this clonotype: This may stem from a read error, because a much larger clone lies one nucleotide away. This chain joins TRBV6-1 and TRBJ2-1; tentative D call: TRBD2 (6 bases). The J call could be wrong; TRBJ2-5 is a better fit for the DNA end. Germline values: CDR1 MNHNS, CDR2 SASEGT. The CDR3 covers 14 residues. This chain's CDR3 is CASGGRGPQETQYF. CDR3 bases: TGTGCCAGCGGAGGGCGGGGCCCCCAAGAGACCCAGTACTTC.